This entry is about one T cell receptor beta chain. Its target is not known. CD4+ T cells that had been cultured provided DNA sequenced with the Oncomine TCR Beta short-read assay. MiXCR, run by TCRdb on the PCR reads, gives a single entry per CDR3 protein. The sample yields approximately 15,000 distinct CDR3 sequences, about half seen once. The CDR3 runs to 13 residues. Germline CDR1 and CDR2: SGHNT and YYREEE (reference sequence). Trimming removed 7 bases from V and 8 bases from J, with 18 bases in between. This specimen belongs to a study of vaccination and CD4 T cells after COVID-19. The sample's treatment: roughly ten-day PBMC culture with coronavirus spike peptide pools or control peptides (ViraFEST assay). Positive PCR results dated from March to December 2020, before the US Alpha, Beta and Delta variants.

This chain uses TRBV5-4 with TRBJ1-2, with D tentatively TRBD1 (6 bases). This receptor was identified in a human donor who had recovered from COVID-19. The sequenced sample was CD4+ T cells from blood, cultured in vitro. The DNA of the CDR3 is TGTGCCAGCGCGAGTACAGGGTTCCAGGGCTACACCTTC. This gives the protein CASASTGFQGYTF. The complete variable domain, with remaining parts taken from reference TRBV5-4 and TRBJ1-2, reads ETGVTQSPTHLIKTRGQQVTLRCSSQSGHNTVSWYQQALGQGPQFIFQYYREEENGRGNFPPRFSGLQFPNYSSELNVNALELDDSALYLCASASTGFQGYTFGSGTRLTVV.